The T cell receptor (beta chain) under discussion was sequenced for a study of T cell responses to AZD1222 COVID-19 vaccine. TCRdb's table, derived via immunoSEQ multiplex PCR, lists solely in-frame clones and lacks some. The sample yields around 100,000 clones, 87% seen once. The length of the CDR3 is 14 residues. Per germline, CDR1 SGHDT and CDR2 YYEEEE. The V gene end was trimmed by 2 bases and the J gene end by 4 bases; junction bases not matched to a gene: 2. The chain uses TRBV5-6 and TRBJ1-1, with 10 bases fitting TRBD1. The TCR comes from an adult in good health. The sample was peripheral blood, taken on day 0 of MenACWY control vaccination. CDR3 loop: CASSFRQGATEAFF. CDR3 bases: TGTGCCAGCAGCTTTCGACAGGGGGCCACTGAAGCTTTCTTT.